This T cell receptor beta chain was recorded in a study of shared clonotypes between healthy human individuals. The length of the CDR3 is 15 residues. V lost 0 bases, J lost 0 bases, and 7 bases lay in between. CDR1 SGDLS and CDR2 YYNGEE come from the germline V gene. Using immunoSEQ multiplex PCR, the repertoire was profiled, and TCRdb retains in-frame clones only, with some absent. The sample has some 2 million clones; about 95% are singletons. CD45RO-negative cells were positively selected for CCR7, leaving out terminally differentiated effector memory CD45RA+ cells. This clone appeared a single time. As yet, its antigen is unknown. The same CDR3 is also encoded by other DNA sequences in this sample. Study outcomes and limitations: Memory subsets generally showed lower estimated richness than naive subsets. Represented diversity, genetic and exposure-history alike, was limited by few donors.

The sequencing input was naive CD8+ T cells sorted from blood. The source is a man aged 18-30 years in good health. The rearrangement uses TRBV9 and TRBJ2-1; tentatively, D is TRBD2 (5 bases). The CDR3 is CASSVGSGSYNEQFF. The CDR3 bases are TGTGCCAGCAGCGTAGGGAGCGGCTCCTACAATGAGCAGTTCTTC. Full variable domain (outside the CDR3, taken from reference TRBV9 and TRBJ2-1): DSGVTQTPKHLITATGQRVTLRCSPRSGDLSVYWYQQSLDQGLQFLIQYYNGEERAKGNILERFSAQQFPDLHSELNLSSLELGDSALYFCASSVGSGSYNEQFFGPGTRLTVL.